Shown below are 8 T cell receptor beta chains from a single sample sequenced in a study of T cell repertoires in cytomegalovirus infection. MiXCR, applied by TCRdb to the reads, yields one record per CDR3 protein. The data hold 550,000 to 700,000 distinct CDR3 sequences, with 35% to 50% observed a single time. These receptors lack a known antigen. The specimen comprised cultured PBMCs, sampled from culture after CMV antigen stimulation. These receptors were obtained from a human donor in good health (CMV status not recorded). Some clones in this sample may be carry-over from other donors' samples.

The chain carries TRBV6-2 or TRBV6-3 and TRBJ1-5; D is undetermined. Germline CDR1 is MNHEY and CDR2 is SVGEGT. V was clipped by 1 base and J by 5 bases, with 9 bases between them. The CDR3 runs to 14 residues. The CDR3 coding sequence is TGTGCCAGCAGTTACTGGGGTGGCGATCAGCCCCAGCATTTT. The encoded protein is CASSYWGGDQPQHF.

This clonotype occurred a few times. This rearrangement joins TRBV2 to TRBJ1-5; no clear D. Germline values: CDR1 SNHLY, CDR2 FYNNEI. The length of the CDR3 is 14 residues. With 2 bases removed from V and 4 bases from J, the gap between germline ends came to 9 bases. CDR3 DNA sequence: TGTGCCAGCAGTGAAACGCGAGGAAATCAGCCCCAGCATTTT. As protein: CASSETRGNQPQHF.

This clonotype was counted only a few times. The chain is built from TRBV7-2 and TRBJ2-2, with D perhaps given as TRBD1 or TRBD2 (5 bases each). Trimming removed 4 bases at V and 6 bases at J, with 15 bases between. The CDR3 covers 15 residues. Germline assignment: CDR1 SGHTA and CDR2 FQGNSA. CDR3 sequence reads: CASSSTGTLAGELFF. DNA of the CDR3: TGTGCCAGCAGCTCCACCGGGACCCTGGCCGGGGAGCTGTTTTTT.

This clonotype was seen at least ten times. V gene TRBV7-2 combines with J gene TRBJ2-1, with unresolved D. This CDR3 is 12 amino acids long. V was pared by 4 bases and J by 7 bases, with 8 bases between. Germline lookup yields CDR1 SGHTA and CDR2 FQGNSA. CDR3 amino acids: CASSSLGNEQFF. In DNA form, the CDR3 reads TGTGCCAGCAGCTCCCTGGGGAATGAGCAGTTCTTC.

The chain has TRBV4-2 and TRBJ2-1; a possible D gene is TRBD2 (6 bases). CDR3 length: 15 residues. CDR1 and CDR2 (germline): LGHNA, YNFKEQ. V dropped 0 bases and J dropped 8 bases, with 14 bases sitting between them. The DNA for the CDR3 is TGTGCCAGCAGCCAAGATTCCTCAAGGGAGGATGAGCAGTTCTTC. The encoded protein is CASSQDSSREDEQFF.

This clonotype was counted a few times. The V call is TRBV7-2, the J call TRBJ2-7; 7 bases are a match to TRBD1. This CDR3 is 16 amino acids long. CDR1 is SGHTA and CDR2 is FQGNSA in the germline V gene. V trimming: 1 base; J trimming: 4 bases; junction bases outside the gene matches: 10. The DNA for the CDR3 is TGTGCCAGCAGCTTAGGAGGGGGCGGTCCTAGGTACGAGCAGTACTTC. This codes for CASSLGGGGPRYEQYF.

The CDR3 sequence: CASSLGRSGYNEQFF. In DNA, the CDR3 is TGTGCCAGCAGCTTGGGCAGATCGGGCTACAATGAGCAGTTCTTC. The rearrangement links TRBV5-4 to TRBJ2-1; unclear D gene. Germline lookup yields CDR1 SGHNT and CDR2 YYREEE (reference sequence). The CDR3 loop spans 15 amino acids. The V and J ends lost 0 bases and 3 bases respectively, with 10 bases between them.

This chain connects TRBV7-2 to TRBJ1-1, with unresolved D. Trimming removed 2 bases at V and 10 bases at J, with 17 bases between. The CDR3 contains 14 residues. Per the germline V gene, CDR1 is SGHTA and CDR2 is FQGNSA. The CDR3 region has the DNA TGTGCCAGCAGCTTATTAGGTACGGAATTCGGAGCTTTCTTT. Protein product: CASSLLGTEFGAFF. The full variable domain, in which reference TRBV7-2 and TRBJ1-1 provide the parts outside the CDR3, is GAGVSQSPSNKVTEKGKDVELRCDPISGHTALYWYRQSLGQGLEFLIYFQGNSAPDKSGLPSDRFSAERTGGSVSTLTIQRTQQEDSAVYLCASSLLGTEFGAFFGQGTRLTVV.